What follows are 30 T cell receptor beta chains derived from one specimen sequenced in a study of shared clonotypes between healthy human individuals. Sequenced by immunoSEQ multiplex PCR; TCRdb stores in-frame clones only, minus some. Seen here are approximately 100,000 clones, over 65% observed once, and the top ten hold roughly 24%. Source material: memory CD8+ T cells sorted from blood. Subset: CD45RO+ cells pooled with CCR7-negative TemRA cells. The receptors were gathered from a woman aged 25 to 45 in good health.

A remark on this clone: A read error is likely here: a far larger clone is one base away. The sample carries other DNA sequences with the same CDR3. The rearrangement joins TRBV5-1 to TRBJ2-7, with D possibly TRBD2 on 6 matching bases. This CDR3 comprises 15 residues. The V gene's germline CDR1 is SGHRS and CDR2 YFSETQ. CDR3 nucleotide sequence: TGCGCCAGCAGCTTGGAAATAGCGGCGGACTACGAGCAATACTTC. This codes for CASSLEIAADYEQYF. The full variable domain, its missing parts supplied by reference TRBV5-1 and TRBJ2-7, is KAGVTQTPRYLIKTRGQQVTLSCSPISGHRSVSWYQQTPGQGLQFLFEYFSETQRNKGNFPGRFSGRQFSNSRSEMNVSTLELGDSALYLCASSLEIAADYEQYFGPGTRLTVT.

This chain joins TRBV5-1 and TRBJ2-4, with 8 bases that match TRBD2. This CDR3 has 15 residues. The germline gives CDR1 SGHRS, CDR2 YFSETQ. With V trimmed by 5 bases and J by 9 bases, 13 bases remained unmatched. The CDR3 DNA reads TGCGCCAGCAGTCCGGACGGCGCGGGAGGCACCATTCAGTACTTC. As protein: CASSPDGAGGTIQYF.

The V call is TRBV2, the J call TRBJ1-1; 10 bases are shared with TRBD1. Per the germline V gene, CDR1 is SNHLY and CDR2 is FYNNEI. This CDR3 spans 17 amino acids. J lost 1 base, V lost 11 bases, and 16 bases had no gene match. The CDR3 region has the DNA TGTGCCGGCCCAGGGGCGGGACAGGGGTTGGGGAACACTGAAGCTTTCTTT. This codes for CAGPGAGQGLGNTEAFF.

The V and J genes are TRBV5-6 and TRBJ2-7; D not resolved. V was shortened by 1 base and J by 1 base, with 15 bases between the two germline ends. The germline V gene encodes CDR1 SGHDT and CDR2 YYEEEE. This CDR3 is built from 16 residues. CDR3 loop: CASSLWVLRKSYEQYF. The CDR3 DNA sequence: TGTGCCAGCAGCTTGTGGGTTTTGCGGAAGTCCTACGAGCAGTACTTC.

The CDR3 here is CASSLGIPQSSGNTIYF. CDR3 bases: TGTGCCAGCAGTTTAGGTATCCCACAGAGCTCTGGAAACACCATATATTTT. The chain carries TRBV28 and TRBJ1-3; D gene unclear. The germline CDR1 and CDR2 sequences are MDHEN and SYDVKM. This CDR3 contains 17 residues. Trimming stripped 2 bases from V and 0 bases from J, with 14 bases between. The full variable domain, rest sourced from reference TRBV28 and TRBJ1-3, is DVKVTQSSRYLVKRTGEKVFLECVQDMDHENMFWYRQDPGLGLRLIYFSYDVKMKEKGDIPEGYSVSREKKERFSLILESASTNQTSMYLCASSLGIPQSSGNTIYFGEGSWLTVV.

The chain carries TRBV29-1 and TRBJ1-2, with D tentatively TRBD1 (5 bases). Germline values: CDR1 SQVTM, CDR2 ANQGSEA. This CDR3 contains 13 residues. The germline V and J ends were trimmed by 3 bases and 3 bases, with 11 bases remaining between them. For the CDR3, the DNA is TGCAGCGTTGACGGTCAGGGCTACTATGGCTACACCTTC. Translated, it gives CSVDGQGYYGYTF.

In this sample, this clone turned up a few times. The chain carries TRBV27 and TRBJ2-6, with unresolved D. Germline CDR1 reads MNHEY; CDR2 reads SMNVEV (reference sequence). This CDR3 spans 16 amino acids. Deletions cut 4 bases from V and 0 bases from J, with 10 bases between. The CDR3 spells CASSSDGGSGANVLTF. The CDR3 DNA is TGTGCCAGCAGTTCGGACGGTGGCTCTGGGGCCAACGTCCTGACTTTC.

J is TRBJ1-1 and V is TRBV6-1; D remains ambiguous. Germline V gives CDR1 MNHNS, CDR2 SASEGT. The V end was cut by 8 bases, the J end by 0 bases, with 16 bases between. This CDR3 comprises 15 residues. CDR3 protein: CASQEAWGMNTEAFF. In DNA, the CDR3 is TGTGCCAGCCAGGAGGCTTGGGGAATGAACACTGAAGCTTTCTTT.

Turning to this clone: Other DNA sequences in the same sample also yield this CDR3. The rearrangement links TRBV5-1 to TRBJ2-1, with TRBD2 matching 10 bases. This CDR3 region has 15 residues. The V gene's germline CDR1 is SGHRS and CDR2 YFSETQ. With 1 base clipped from V and 4 bases from J, the junction kept 2 bases outside the gene matches. This CDR3 reads CASSLSSGGYNEQFF. The CDR3 nucleotides read TGCGCCAGCAGCTTGTCTAGCGGGGGATACAATGAGCAGTTCTTC.

This chain joins TRBV6-1 and TRBJ2-7; the match to TRBD2 covers 8 bases. The CDR3 covers 14 residues. The germline V gene has CDR1 MNHNS and CDR2 SASEGT. V shed 7 bases, J shed 3 bases, and the junction held 8 bases outside the gene matches. Here the CDR3 reads CASTGSGVVYEQYF. CDR3 bases: TGTGCCAGCACCGGTAGCGGGGTGGTCTACGAGCAGTACTTC.

The chain has TRBV5-6 and TRBJ1-1; possible D gene TRBD1, 6 bases. Trimming pared 3 bases from V and 4 bases from J, leaving 16 bases between. The CDR3 consists of 15 residues. Germline V gene lookup returns CDR1 SGHDT and CDR2 YYEEEE. The CDR3 DNA sequence: TGTGCCAGCAGCTCAACAGGGAGAGTGGGCACTGAAGCTTTCTTT. It translates to CASSSTGRVGTEAFF.

This clone was observed at least ten times. The chain couples TRBV14 to TRBJ1-1; possible D gene TRBD1, 6 bases. Trimming took 1 base from V and 9 from J, leaving 18 bases between them. The CDR3 runs to 15 residues. Per the germline V gene, CDR1 is SGHDN and CDR2 is FVKESK. The CDR3, as DNA: TGTGCCAGCAGCCAAGCCGGGGGCAGGGGAAGTAAAGCTTTCTTT. It encodes CASSQAGGRGSKAFF.

The V gene is TRBV7-9, the J gene TRBJ2-1; D not resolved. V lost 8 bases and J lost 12, with 14 bases in between. This CDR3 is 11 amino acids long. Germline assignment: CDR1 SEHNR and CDR2 FQNEAQ (reference sequence). CDR3 loop: CASATSSGQFF. The CDR3 DNA reads as TGTGCCAGCGCGACTTCCTCAGGGCAGTTCTTC.

This clone showed up just a few times. The chain uses TRBV7-8 and TRBJ2-5, with TRBD2 matching over 10 bases. Germline CDR1 SGHVS, CDR2 FQNEAQ. This CDR3 has 17 amino acids. J was trimmed by 5 bases and V by 2 bases; bases with no gene match: 11. This CDR3 reads CASSLWTSGGLLETQYF. CDR3 nucleotides: TGTGCCAGCAGCTTATGGACTAGCGGTGGATTATTGGAGACCCAGTACTTC.

This clone was observed a handful of times. The chain has TRBV6-4 and TRBJ1-5; no reliable D call. V was pared by 5 bases and J by 0 bases, with 5 bases between. CDR3 size: 13 residues. In germline, CDR1 is MRHNA, CDR2 SNTAGT. The CDR3 DNA reads TGTGCCAGCAGTTTGGGTAGCAATCAGCCCCAGCATTTT. It is translated as CASSLGSNQPQHF.

This sequence joins TRBV7-9 and TRBJ1-4; D possibly corresponds to TRBD1 (5 bases). This CDR3 has 15 residues. The germline V and J ends were trimmed by 5 bases and 3 bases, with 13 bases remaining between them. Germline V CDR1 and CDR2: SEHNR, FQNEAQ (reference sequence). In DNA, the CDR3 is TGTGCCAGCAGCGGGGGGGACGGAGCTAATGAAAAACTGTTTTTT. Translation gives CASSGGDGANEKLFF. Together with reference TRBV7-9 and TRBJ1-4, the CDR3 gives the full variable domain: DTGVSQNPRHKITKRGQNVTFRCDPISEHNRLYWYRQTLGQGPEFLTYFQNEAQLEKSRLLSDRFSAERPKGSFSTLEIQRTEQGDSAMYLCASSGGDGANEKLFFGSGTQLSVL.

The J gene is TRBJ2-1, the V gene TRBV12-2; the DNA was not used to check the table's D call, TRBD2. TRBV12-2 is an annotated pseudogene. There are 18 residues in the CDR3. The CDR3 protein is CASRLAIGPGTLRCEQFF. DNA of the CDR3: TGTGCAAGTCGCTTAGCGATAGGTCCCGGGACTCTTCGTTGTGAGCAGTTCTTC.

With respect to this clone: An end of the junction differs from the germline gene, which may be a read error. The rearrangement joins TRBV20-1 to TRBJ1-1, with TRBD1 matching 8 bases. The CDR3 loop spans 11 amino acids. Germline V gene lookup returns CDR1 DFQATT and CDR2 SNEGSKA (reference sequence). DNA for the CDR3: TGCAGTGCTGGACAGGGACTACGGCTGGGCTTT. Residues: CSAGQGLRLGF.

The V call is TRBV29-1, the J call TRBJ1-2, with a tentative D call TRBD1 (6 bases). The germline V and J ends were trimmed by 4 bases and 4 bases, with 13 bases remaining between them. Germline V gene lookup returns CDR1 SQVTM and CDR2 ANQGSEA. This CDR3 is built from 13 residues. This chain's CDR3 is CSVVTGQRYGYTF. The CDR3 nucleotides read TGCAGCGTTGTTACAGGACAGCGCTATGGCTACACCTTC. Looking up the rest from reference TRBV29-1 and TRBJ1-2 gives the full variable domain: SAVISQKPSRDICQRGTSLTIQCQVDSQVTMMFWYRQQPGQSLTLIATANQGSEATYESGFVIDKFPISRPNLTFSTLTVSNMSPEDSSIYLCSVVTGQRYGYTFGSGTRLTVV.

The chain links TRBV30 to TRBJ2-1; D remains unclear. The CDR3 consists of 12 residues. Deletions cut 0 bases from V and 6 bases from J, with 6 bases between. Germline CDR1 is GTSNPN and CDR2 is SVGIG (reference sequence). The CDR3: CAWSVAGNEQFF. The CDR3, as DNA: TGTGCCTGGAGTGTAGCAGGCAATGAGCAGTTCTTC.

V and J are TRBV28 and TRBJ1-5; TRBD1 matches at 10 bases. V was clipped by 2 bases and J by 3 bases; unmatched bases: 1. Germline CDR1 and CDR2: MDHEN and SYDVKM. This CDR3 has 15 amino acids. CDR3 amino acids: CASSLRQGANQPQHF. The CDR3 DNA is TGTGCCAGCAGTTTAAGACAGGGGGCCAATCAGCCCCAGCATTTT.

The chain is built from TRBV28 and TRBJ2-7; TRBD1 aligns across 11 bases. The CDR3 length is 14 residues. Trimming at V came to 6 bases and at J to 8 bases, leaving 9 bases not matched to a gene. Germline CDR1 and CDR2: MDHEN and SYDVKM. CDR3 protein: CASRPGQGVHKQYF. CDR3 nucleotides: TGTGCCAGCAGGCCGGGACAGGGGGTCCACAAGCAGTACTTC. Full variable domain (missing parts from reference TRBV28 and TRBJ2-7): DVKVTQSSRYLVKRTGEKVFLECVQDMDHENMFWYRQDPGLGLRLIYFSYDVKMKEKGDIPEGYSVSREKKERFSLILESASTNQTSMYLCASRPGQGVHKQYFGPGTRLTVT.

This clone has just a few counts. The rearrangement uses TRBV7-6 and TRBJ2-7; D is possibly TRBD2 (6 bases). This CDR3 is built from 15 residues. The germline V gene encodes CDR1 SGHVS and CDR2 FNYEAQ. The V end lost 5 bases, the J end lost 5 bases, and 19 bases lay between the germline ends. CDR3 sequence (DNA): TGTGCCAGCAGCCATGGTGGGGGGAGGATACACGAGCAGTACTTC. It encodes CASSHGGGRIHEQYF.

The CDR3 region is CASSFGAGVFHEQFF. The CDR3 bases are TGCGCCAGCAGTTTTGGGGCGGGAGTCTTTCATGAGCAGTTCTTC. The rearrangement links TRBV10-2 to TRBJ2-1; 7 bases fit TRBD2. V lost 5 bases, J lost 8 bases, and 12 bases stayed unmatched. CDR1 and CDR2 from the germline V gene are WSHSY and SAAADI. The CDR3 loop spans 15 amino acids.

The J gene is TRBJ2-7, the V gene TRBV5-1, with unresolved D. Deletions cut 4 bases from V and 2 bases from J, with 4 bases between. This CDR3 is built from 11 residues. CDR1 and CDR2 (germline): SGHRS, YFSETQ. The CDR3 reads CASSLAYEQYF. DNA of the CDR3: TGCGCCAGCAGCCTAGCCTACGAGCAGTACTTC.

The V and J genes are TRBV7-9 and TRBJ2-1; 16 positions agree with TRBD2. The ends lost 1 base at V and 0 bases at J; junction bases unmatched: 3. The CDR3 sequence is 19 residues long. Germline V gene data show CDR1 as SEHNR and CDR2 as FQNEAQ (reference sequence). The CDR3 DNA is TGTGCCAGCAGCTTAGGGGGACTAGCGGGAGGGAGCTCCTACAATGAGCAGTTCTTC. It codes for CASSLGGLAGGSSYNEQFF. Full variable domain (missing parts from reference TRBV7-9 and TRBJ2-1): DTGVSQNPRHKITKRGQNVTFRCDPISEHNRLYWYRQTLGQGPEFLTYFQNEAQLEKSRLLSDRFSAERPKGSFSTLEIQRTEQGDSAMYLCASSLGGLAGGSSYNEQFFGPGTRLTVL.

This sequence joins TRBV9 and TRBJ2-7; D gene ambiguous. The germline CDR1 and CDR2 sequences are SGDLS and YYNGEE. The V gene lost 0 bases and the J gene lost 0 bases, with 10 bases spanning the gap. The CDR3 runs 15 residues. CDR3 coding DNA: TGTGCCAGCAGCGTAGGATTAGGGAACTCCTACGAGCAGTACTTC. Protein: CASSVGLGNSYEQYF.

The chain uses TRBV4-2 and TRBJ2-1, with D perhaps matching TRBD1 or TRBD2 (5 bases each). The CDR3 is made up of 13 amino acids. Trimming shortened V by 6 bases and J by 6 bases, and 12 bases separated the two germline ends. Looked up from germline, CDR1 is LGHNA and CDR2 is YNFKEQ. DNA of the CDR3: TGTGCCAGCAGTACCGGGACCCCCAATGAGCAGTTCTTC. Its translation: CASSTGTPNEQFF.

The chain has TRBV10-3 and TRBJ2-7; tentative D call: TRBD1 (6 bases). The CDR3 length is 15 residues. The ends were cut back, 2 bases at V and 6 bases at J, with 17 bases in the middle. In germline, CDR1 is ENHRY, CDR2 SYGVKD. The CDR3 region is CAISETTGTSLEQYF. The CDR3 bases are TGTGCCATCAGTGAGACGACAGGAACTTCTCTCGAGCAGTACTTC.

This clone was picked up a small number of times. V and J are TRBV7-9 and TRBJ2-7; tentatively, D is TRBD1 (5 bases). Germline CDR1 and CDR2: SEHNR and FQNEAQ (reference sequence). V dropped 4 bases and J dropped 2 bases, with 12 bases sitting between them. The CDR3 runs 14 residues. The CDR3 loop is CASSSAGAAYEQYF. The CDR3 DNA reads as TGTGCCAGCAGCTCGGCTGGGGCGGCCTACGAGCAGTACTTC.